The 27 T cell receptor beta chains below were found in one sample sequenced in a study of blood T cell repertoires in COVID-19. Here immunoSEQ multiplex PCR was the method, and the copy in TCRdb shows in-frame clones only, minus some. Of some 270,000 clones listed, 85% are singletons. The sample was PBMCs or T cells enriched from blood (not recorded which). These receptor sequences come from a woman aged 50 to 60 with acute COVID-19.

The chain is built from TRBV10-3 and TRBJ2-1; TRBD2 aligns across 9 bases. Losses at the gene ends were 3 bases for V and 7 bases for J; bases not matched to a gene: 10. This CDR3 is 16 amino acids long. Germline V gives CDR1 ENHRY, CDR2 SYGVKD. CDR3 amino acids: CAISEMLGLAGNEQFF. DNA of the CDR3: TGTGCCATCAGTGAAATGTTGGGACTAGCAGGTAATGAGCAGTTCTTC.

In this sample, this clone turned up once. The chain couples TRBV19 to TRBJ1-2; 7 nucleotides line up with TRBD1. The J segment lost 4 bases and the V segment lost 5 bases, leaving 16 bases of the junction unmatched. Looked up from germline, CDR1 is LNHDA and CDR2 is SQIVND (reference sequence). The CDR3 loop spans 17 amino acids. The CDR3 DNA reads TGTGCCAGTAGTTCCGGCCTTGGGACAGAGCGCTTCTATGGCTACACCTTC. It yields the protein CASSSGLGTERFYGYTF.

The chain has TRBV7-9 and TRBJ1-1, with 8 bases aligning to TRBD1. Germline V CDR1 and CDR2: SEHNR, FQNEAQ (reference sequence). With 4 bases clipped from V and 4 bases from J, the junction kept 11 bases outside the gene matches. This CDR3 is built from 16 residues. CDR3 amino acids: CASSSSDRVRTTEAFF. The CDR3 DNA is TGTGCCAGCAGCTCCTCGGACAGGGTAAGGACCACTGAAGCTTTCTTT.

The CDR3 nucleotides are TGCGCCAGCAGACCGGACATTAACTATGGCTACACCTTC. This encodes CASRPDINYGYTF. The V and J genes are TRBV4-1 and TRBJ1-2; the D gene is possibly TRBD1 (5 bases). This CDR3 has 13 residues. V gave up 6 bases and J gave up 1 base, with 9 bases separating them. The germline V gene encodes CDR1 MGHRA and CDR2 YSYEKL.

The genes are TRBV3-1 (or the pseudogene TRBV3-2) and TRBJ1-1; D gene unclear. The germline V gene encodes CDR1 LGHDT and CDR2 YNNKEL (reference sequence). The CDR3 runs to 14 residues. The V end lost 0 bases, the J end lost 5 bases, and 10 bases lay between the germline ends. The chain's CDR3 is CASSQERWMTEAFF. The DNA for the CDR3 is TGTGCCAGCAGCCAAGAGAGGTGGATGACTGAAGCTTTCTTT.

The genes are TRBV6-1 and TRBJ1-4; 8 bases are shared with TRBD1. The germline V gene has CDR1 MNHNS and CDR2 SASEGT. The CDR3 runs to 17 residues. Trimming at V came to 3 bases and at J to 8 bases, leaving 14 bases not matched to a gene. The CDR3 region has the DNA TGTGCCAGCAGTGAGCTCCCGGTCAGGGGGCTCGACGAAAAACTGTTTTTT. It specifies CASSELPVRGLDEKLFF.

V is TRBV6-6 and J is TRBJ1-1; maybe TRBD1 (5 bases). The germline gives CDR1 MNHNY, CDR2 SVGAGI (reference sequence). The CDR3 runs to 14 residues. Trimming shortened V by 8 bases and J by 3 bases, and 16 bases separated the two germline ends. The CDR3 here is CASREGRKDTEAFF. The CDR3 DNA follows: TGTGCCAGCCGGGAGGGGCGTAAGGACACTGAAGCTTTCTTT.

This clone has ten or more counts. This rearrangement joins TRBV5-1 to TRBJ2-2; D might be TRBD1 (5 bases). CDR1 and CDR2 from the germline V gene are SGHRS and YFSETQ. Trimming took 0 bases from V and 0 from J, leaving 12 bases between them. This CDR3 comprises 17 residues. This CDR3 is CASSLAVTEANTGELFF. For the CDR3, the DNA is TGCGCCAGCAGCTTGGCTGTGACAGAAGCGAACACCGGGGAGCTGTTTTTT.

The CDR3 DNA sequence: TGTGCCAGCAGCGTAGGGCCGGAGGCGGGAGAAAAACTGTTTTTT. Its protein is CASSVGPEAGEKLFF. The chain links TRBV9 to TRBJ1-4, with unresolved D. CDR3 length equals 15 residues. V lost 0 bases and J lost 8, with 14 bases in between. In germline, CDR1 is SGDLS, CDR2 YYNGEE.

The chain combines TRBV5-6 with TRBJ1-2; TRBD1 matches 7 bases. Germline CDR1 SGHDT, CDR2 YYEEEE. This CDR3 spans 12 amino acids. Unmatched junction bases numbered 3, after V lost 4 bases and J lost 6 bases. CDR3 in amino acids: CASSPTGNGYTF. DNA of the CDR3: TGTGCCAGCAGCCCGACAGGGAATGGCTACACCTTC. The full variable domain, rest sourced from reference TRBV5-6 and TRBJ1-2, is DAGVTQSPTHLIKTRGQQVTLRCSPKSGHDTVSWYQQALGQGPQFIFQYYEEEERQRGNFPDRFSGHQFPNYSSELNVNALLLGDSALYLCASSPTGNGYTFGSGTRLTVV.

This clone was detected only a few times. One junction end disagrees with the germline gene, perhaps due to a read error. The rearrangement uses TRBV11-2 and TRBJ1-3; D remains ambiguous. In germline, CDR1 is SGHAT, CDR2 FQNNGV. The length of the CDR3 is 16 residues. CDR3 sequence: CASSIETWGAGNTIYF. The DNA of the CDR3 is TGTGCCAGCAGCATAGAGACGTGGGGAGCTGGAAACACCATATATTTT.

The CDR3 region is CASSSTSGFYNEQFF. CDR3 bases: TGTGCCAGCAGCTCCACTAGCGGGTTTTACAATGAGCAGTTCTTC. The rearrangement uses TRBV7-3 and TRBJ2-1, with 9 bases matching TRBD2. V was pared by 4 bases and J by 4 bases, with 5 bases of the junction left unmatched. The CDR3 runs 15 residues. Germline values: CDR1 SGHTA, CDR2 FQGTGA.

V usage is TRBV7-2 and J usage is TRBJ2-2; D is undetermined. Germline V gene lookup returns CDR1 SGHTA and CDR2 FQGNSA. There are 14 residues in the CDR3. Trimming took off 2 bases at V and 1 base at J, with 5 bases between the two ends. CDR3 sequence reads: CASSLQENTGELFF. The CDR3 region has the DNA TGTGCCAGCAGCTTACAGGAGAACACCGGGGAGCTGTTTTTT.

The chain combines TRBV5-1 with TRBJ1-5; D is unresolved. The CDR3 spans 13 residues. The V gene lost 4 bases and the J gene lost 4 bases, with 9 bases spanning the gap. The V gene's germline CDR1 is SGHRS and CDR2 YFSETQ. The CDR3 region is CASSRSGNQPQHF. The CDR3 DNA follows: TGCGCCAGCAGCAGATCGGGGAATCAGCCCCAGCATTTT.

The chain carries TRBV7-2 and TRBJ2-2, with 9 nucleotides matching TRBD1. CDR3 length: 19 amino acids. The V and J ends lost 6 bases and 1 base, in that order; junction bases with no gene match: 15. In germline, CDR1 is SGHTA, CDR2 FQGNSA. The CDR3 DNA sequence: TGTGCCAGCAGAAACCCCCGAGGACAGGGGCGGAGGAACACCGGGGAGCTGTTTTTT. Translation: CASRNPRGQGRRNTGELFF.

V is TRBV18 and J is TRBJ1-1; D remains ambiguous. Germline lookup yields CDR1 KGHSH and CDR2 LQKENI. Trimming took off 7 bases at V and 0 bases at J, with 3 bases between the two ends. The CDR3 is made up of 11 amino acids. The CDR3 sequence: CASLVNTEAFF. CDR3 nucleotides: TGTGCCAGCTTAGTGAACACTGAAGCTTTCTTT.

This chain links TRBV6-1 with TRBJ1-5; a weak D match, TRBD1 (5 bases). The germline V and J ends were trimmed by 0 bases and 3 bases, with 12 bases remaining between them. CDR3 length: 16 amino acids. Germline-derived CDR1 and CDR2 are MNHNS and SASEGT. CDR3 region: CASSEATRALNQPQHF. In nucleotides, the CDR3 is TGTGCCAGCAGTGAAGCAACCAGGGCACTCAATCAGCCCCAGCATTTT.

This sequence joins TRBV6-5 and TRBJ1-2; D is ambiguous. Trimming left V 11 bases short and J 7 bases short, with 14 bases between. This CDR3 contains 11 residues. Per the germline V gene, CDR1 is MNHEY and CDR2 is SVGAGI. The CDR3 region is CAAFSGVGYTF. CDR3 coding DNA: TGTGCCGCCTTTTCCGGGGTTGGCTACACCTTC.

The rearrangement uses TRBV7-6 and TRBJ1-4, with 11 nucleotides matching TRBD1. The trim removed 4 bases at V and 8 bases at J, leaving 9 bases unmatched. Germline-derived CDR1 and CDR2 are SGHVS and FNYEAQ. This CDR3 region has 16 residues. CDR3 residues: CASSSRIGTGGEKLFF. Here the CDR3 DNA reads TGTGCCAGCAGCTCCCGGATAGGGACAGGGGGGGAAAAACTGTTTTTT.

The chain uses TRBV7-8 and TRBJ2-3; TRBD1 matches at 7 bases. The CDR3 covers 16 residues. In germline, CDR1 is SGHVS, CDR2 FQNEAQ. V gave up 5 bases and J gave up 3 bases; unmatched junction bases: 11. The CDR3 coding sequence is TGTGCCAGCAGCCTAAGACCGACAGGGCAAACAGATACGCAGTATTTT. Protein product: CASSLRPTGQTDTQYF.

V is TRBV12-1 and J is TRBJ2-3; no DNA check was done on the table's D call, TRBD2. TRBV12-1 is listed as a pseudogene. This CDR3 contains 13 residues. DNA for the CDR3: TGTGCCAGCAGCTCGATAACTACTGATACGCAGTATTTT. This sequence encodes CASSSITTDTQYF.

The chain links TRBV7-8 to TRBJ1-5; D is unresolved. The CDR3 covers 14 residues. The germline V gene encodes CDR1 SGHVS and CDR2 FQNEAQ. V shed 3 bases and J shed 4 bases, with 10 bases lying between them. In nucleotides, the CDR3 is TGTGCCAGCAGCTTTCAGGCGGGGAATCAGCCCCAGCATTTT. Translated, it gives CASSFQAGNQPQHF. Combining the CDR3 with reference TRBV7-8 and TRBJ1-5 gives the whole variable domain GAGVSQSPRYKVAKRGQDVALRCDPISGHVSLFWYQQALGQGPEFLTYFQNEAQLDKSGLPSDRFFAERPEGSVSTLKIQRTQQEDSAVYLCASSFQAGNQPQHFGDGTRLSIL.

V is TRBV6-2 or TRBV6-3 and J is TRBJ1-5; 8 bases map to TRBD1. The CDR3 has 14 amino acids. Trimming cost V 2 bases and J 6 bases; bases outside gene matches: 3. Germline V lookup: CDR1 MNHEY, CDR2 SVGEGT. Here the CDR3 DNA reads TGTGCCAGCAGTTACGCAGGGGGCCGTCAGCCCCAGCATTTT. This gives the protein CASSYAGGRQPQHF.

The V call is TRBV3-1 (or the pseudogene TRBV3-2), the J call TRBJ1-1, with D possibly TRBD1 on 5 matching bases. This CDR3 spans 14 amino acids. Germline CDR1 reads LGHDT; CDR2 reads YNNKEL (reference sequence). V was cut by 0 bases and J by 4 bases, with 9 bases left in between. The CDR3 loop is CASSQDSQGTEAFF. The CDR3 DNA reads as TGTGCCAGCAGCCAAGATTCCCAGGGCACTGAAGCTTTCTTT.

The CDR3 loop is CASSLYGDTEAFF. DNA for the CDR3: TGTGCCAGCAGCTTGTACGGGGACACTGAAGCTTTCTTT. The chain joins TRBV11-3 to TRBJ1-1; D uncertain. This CDR3 spans 13 amino acids. Germline V gene sequence: CDR1 SGHNT, CDR2 YENEEA. V dropped 3 bases and J dropped 3 bases, with 8 bases sitting between them.

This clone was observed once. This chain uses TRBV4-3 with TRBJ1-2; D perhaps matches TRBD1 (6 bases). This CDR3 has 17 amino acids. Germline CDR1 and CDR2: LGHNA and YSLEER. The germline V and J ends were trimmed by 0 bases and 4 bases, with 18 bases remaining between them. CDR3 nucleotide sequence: TGCGCCAGCAGCCAAGATCTGTCCGGGACATCGATCTATGGCTACACCTTC. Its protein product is CASSQDLSGTSIYGYTF.

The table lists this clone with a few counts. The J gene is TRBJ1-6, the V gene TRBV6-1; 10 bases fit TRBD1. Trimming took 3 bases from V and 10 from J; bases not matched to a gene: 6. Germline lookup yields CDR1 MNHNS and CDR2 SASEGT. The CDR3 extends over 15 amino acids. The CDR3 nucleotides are TGTGCCAGCAGTGAGCGGACAGGGGGACGATCACCCCTCCACTTT. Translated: CASSERTGGRSPLHF.